The T cell receptor (beta chain) under discussion was sequenced for a study of CD8 T cells in ankylosing spondylitis. The CDR3 loop spans 15 amino acids. Germline assignment: CDR1 SGHRS and CDR2 YFSETQ. Trimming took off 3 bases at V and 6 bases at J, with 16 bases between the two ends. Via MiXCR, TCRdb re-called the 5' RACE reads, giving one row per CDR3 protein. The sample shows about 260,000 distinct CDR3 sequences, 20% of them seen only once. The study's findings and limits: In the blood and synovial fluid of reactive arthritis, some motif variants had been previously reported. As reported, disease-linked clones showed significant enrichment in matched ankylosing spondylitis synovial fluid. A motif in TCR beta, a set of 8 or 9 highly homologous variants, appeared characteristic of ankylosing spondylitis blood.

This clonotype was counted many times. The antigen remains undetermined. The chain carries TRBV5-1 and TRBJ2-1; D uncertain. This sequence was found in a male donor with ankylosing spondylitis or in good health (not recorded which). The sequenced material came from blood, either unsorted or a sorted T cell fraction (not recorded which). CDR3 DNA sequence: TGCGCCAGCAGCTCCGCAGTCTCTCTTCTCAATGAGCAGTTCTTC. This encodes CASSSAVSLLNEQFF.